A selection of T cell receptor beta chains follows, all from one sample in a study of control samples from healthy donors and cancer patients. Profiled with immunoSEQ multiplex PCR; TCRdb holds only in-frame clones, not every one. Of fewer than 300,000 clones listed, almost 85% were seen once; the top ten hold roughly 15%. Sequencing used PBMCs. Receptor source: a woman aged 60 to 75 with lung cancer. The CDR3 runs from the conserved cysteine through the conserved F or W. Each record gives: clone size, J gene, V gene, D gene, CDR3 DNA, CDR3 protein. The D gene is left open where the match is weak. The size field is filled for only some rows; it gives once, few, many or a size class.

>-|TRBJ2-5|TRBV9|-
TGTGCCAGCAGCGAGGACATAGCAGAGACCCAGTACTTC
CASSEDIAETQYF
>-|TRBJ2-2|TRBV7-2|-
TGTGCCAGCAGCTTAACCGCCCTTGGCGGGGAGCTGTTTTTT
CASSLTALGGELFF
>-|TRBJ1-1|TRBV10-1|TRBD1
TGCGCCAGCAGTGAGTCCGGAGGGGGCCTGGGAGCTTTCTTT
CASSESGGGLGAFF
>-|TRBJ2-2|TRBV2|TRBD1
TGTGCCAGCAGTCAGGGGGTAGCCGGGGAGCTGTTTTTT
CASSQGVAGELFF
>-|TRBJ2-1|TRBV10-3|TRBD2
TGTGCCATCAGTGACCCGGGACTAGCGGGAGAGAATGAGCAGTTCTTC
CAISDPGLAGENEQFF
>few|TRBJ1-2|TRBV19|-
TGTGCCAGTAGTATAGTTCCCCAGAGAGCTGACTATGGCTACACCTTC
CASSIVPQRADYGYTF
>-|TRBJ2-7|TRBV7-8|-
TGTGCCAGCAGCTTAGGAGGCAGGGTCTACGAGCAGTACTTC
CASSLGGRVYEQYF
>few|TRBJ2-2|TRBV7-6|TRBD1
TGTGCCAGCAGCTTAGCAGGGACAGGGAATACCGGGGAGCTGTTTTTT
CASSLAGTGNTGELFF
>-|TRBJ2-5|TRBV5-1|-
TGCGCCAGCAGCTTGGGGACTCAAACGGGGGAGACCCAGTACTTC
CASSLGTQTGETQYF
>-|TRBJ2-4|TRBV9|-
TGTGCCAGCAGCGTAGGGGTGAAAAACATTCAGTACTTC
CASSVGVKNIQYF
>few|TRBJ1-2|TRBV6-5|-
TGTGCCAGCAGGAGCAATACAGGGTTTGGTGGCTACACCTTC
CASRSNTGFGGYTF
>-|TRBJ2-5|TRBV3-1/TRBV3-2|-
TGTGCCAGCAGCCAGTTAACGGGGACTCAAGAGACCCAGTACTTC
CASSQLTGTQETQYF
>-|TRBJ2-3|TRBV4-2|TRBD2
TGTGCCAGCAGCCAAGAACTAGCGGGGATAGGGACGCAGTATTTT
CASSQELAGIGTQYF
>-|TRBJ1-2|TRBV6-6|-
TGTGCCAGCACCCTCACAGCTAACTATGGCTACACCTTC
CASTLTANYGYTF
>-|TRBJ2-3|TRBV29-1|-
TGCAGCGGGATTTCCCCTAGCACAGATACGCAGTATTTT
CSGISPSTDTQYF
>-|TRBJ2-3|TRBV7-9|TRBD1
TGTGCCAGCAGCTTGGGGACAGGGAACACAGATACGCAGTATTTT
CASSLGTGNTDTQYF
>-|TRBJ2-2|TRBV12-3/TRBV12-4|TRBD1
TGTGCCAGCAGACAGGGGTTCACCGGGGAGCTGTTTTTT
CASRQGFTGELFF
>-|TRBJ2-4|TRBV13|TRBD2
TGTGCCAGCAGCATGACCGGGACTAGCGGGATAAGTAGGTTTATTCAGTACTTC
CASSMTGTSGISRFIQYF
>-|TRBJ1-5|TRBV11-2|-
TGTGCCAGCAGCTTATTCCGGGGGGTTGATCAGCCCCAGCATTTT
CASSLFRGVDQPQHF
>-|TRBJ1-1|TRBV29-1|TRBD1
TGCAGCGTTGGACAGGGCACTGAAGCTTTCTTT
CSVGQGTEAFF
>-|TRBJ2-2|TRBV6-1|-
TGTGCCAGCAGTGCGATCCAGGGGTCCCTGACCACCGGGGAGCTGTTTTTT
CASSAIQGSLTTGELFF
>-|TRBJ2-2|TRBV6-6|-
TGTGCCAGCAGCCGATACCGGGTCTCGAACACCGGGGAGCTGTTTTTT
CASSRYRVSNTGELFF
>-|TRBJ2-7|TRBV3-1/TRBV3-2|TRBD1
TGTGCCAGCAGCCAGGACAGGGACCACGAGCAGTACTTC
CASSQDRDHEQYF
>once|TRBJ1-3|TRBV5-6|-
TGTGCCAGCTCAGGAGGTTCTGGAAACACCATATATTTT
CASSGGSGNTIYF
>-|TRBJ1-2|TRBV10-3|-
TGTGCCATCAGTGAGTCGATAGGCCTTTCGGGGGGCTACACCTTC
CAISESIGLSGGYTF
>-|TRBJ1-5|TRBV19|-
TGTGCCAGTAGTATTGGTGGTCGGTACAATCAGCCCCAGCATTTT
CASSIGGRYNQPQHF
>-|TRBJ2-7|TRBV3-1/TRBV3-2|TRBD2
TGTGCCAGCAGCCAGGGACTAGCGGGAGGCTCCTACGAGCAGTACTTC
CASSQGLAGGSYEQYF
>-|TRBJ2-3|TRBV6-5|TRBD2
TGTGCCAGCAAAAATCTAGCGGGAGTTCCAGATACGCAGTATTTT
CASKNLAGVPDTQYF
>-|TRBJ2-2|TRBV24-1|TRBD1
TGTGCCACCAGCCAAGGGGGCAGATTGAACACCGGGGAGCTGTTTTTT
CATSQGGRLNTGELFF
>-|TRBJ2-2|TRBV7-3|-
TGTGCCAGCAGCTCAGGGGGGTCAGAGAACACCGGGGAGCTGTTTTTT
CASSSGGSENTGELFF
>-|TRBJ1-1|TRBV10-3|TRBD1
TGTGCCATCAGTGGAAGGGACAGAGCATTGAACACTGAAGCTTTCTTT
CAISGRDRALNTEAFF
>-|TRBJ2-5|TRBV5-8|-
TGTGCCAGCAGCCGAGGGTTGGGCCAAGAGACCCAGTACTTC
CASSRGLGQETQYF
>few|TRBJ2-2|TRBV6-5|-
TGTGCCAGCAAAGGGGACACCGGGGAGCTGTTTTTT
CASKGDTGELFF
>-|TRBJ1-4|TRBV7-9|TRBD1
TGTGCCAGCAGCTTACAGGGGGCAAGTGAAAAACTGTTTTTT
CASSLQGASEKLFF
>-|TRBJ1-2|TRBV5-1|TRBD1
TGCGCCAGCAGCTTGGCCCTCACAGGGGACTATGGCTACACCTTC
CASSLALTGDYGYTF
>-|TRBJ2-3|TRBV24-1|TRBD2
TGTGCCACCTCCGTGGCGGGAGGGATCACAGATACGCAGTATTTT
CATSVAGGITDTQYF
>-|TRBJ1-1|TRBV2|-
TGTGCCAGCCACAGGGCCCACACTGAAGCTTTCTTT
CASHRAHTEAFF
>-|TRBJ1-5|TRBV5-5|-
TGTGCCAGCAGCTTGGAAGGATCCAGGGTAGGACAGCCCCAGCATTTT
CASSLEGSRVGQPQHF
>-|TRBJ2-5|TRBV5-1|TRBD2
TGCGCCAGCAGCCCTGGACTAGCGGGGCAAGAGACCCAGTACTTC
CASSPGLAGQETQYF
>-|TRBJ2-1|TRBV7-6|TRBD2
TGTGCCAGCAGCTTCCTAGCGGGGGGATCCGACAATGAGCAGTTCTTC
CASSFLAGGSDNEQFF
>-|TRBJ2-2|TRBV7-9|-
TGTGCCAGCAGCTTAGGGGGTTTCGGCAGCGGGGAGCTGTTTTTT
CASSLGGFGSGELFF
>-|TRBJ1-1|TRBV6-5|-
TGTGCCAGCAGACCCTCCGGGGGGGGGTCGGGGCCGTTT
CASRPSGGGSGPF
>-|TRBJ2-5|TRBV9|TRBD2
TGTGCCAGCAGCGTCGGACTAGCGGGTTACCAAGAGACCCAGTACTTC
CASSVGLAGYQETQYF
>-|TRBJ1-2|TRBV3-1/TRBV3-2|-
TGTGCTTCTGGAGGGGTTAACTATGGCTACACCTTC
CASGGVNYGYTF
>-|TRBJ2-5|TRBV5-1|TRBD2
TGCGCCAGCAGCTCCTCAGCGGGAACCCTGGGGCTGGAGACCCAGTACTTC
CASSSSAGTLGLETQYF
>-|TRBJ2-1|TRBV29-1|-
TGCAGCGCAATACGTGGAGGGGACGAGCAGTTCTTC
CSAIRGGDEQFF
>-|TRBJ2-1|TRBV25-1|TRBD2
TGTGCCAGCAGTTATAGCGGGAATCTCTTCAATGAGCAGTTCTTC
CASSYSGNLFNEQFF
>-|TRBJ2-5|TRBV10-3|-
TGTGCCATCAGTGAGTCGAGGGGGGCCGGGATCACCCAGTACTTC
CAISESRGAGITQYF
>-|TRBJ1-6|TRBV7-3|TRBD1
TGTGCCAGCAGCTTAACCGGACAGGGAGAGACGGTCCTCCACTTT
CASSLTGQGETVLHF
>-|TRBJ2-5|TRBV7-7|-
TGTGCTAGCAGCGAAAATCAAGAGACCCAGTACTTC
CASSENQETQYF
>-|TRBJ1-3|TRBV20-1|-
TGCAGTGCTAGTAGGACGGATGGAAACACCATATATTTT
CSASRTDGNTIYF
>-|TRBJ1-4|TRBV5-1|-
TGCGCCAGCGGTTACAGGGACGTTAATGAAAAACTGTTTTTT
CASGYRDVNEKLFF
>-|TRBJ1-1|TRBV6-5|-
TGTGCCAGCAGTTACGGGAGCGGGGGCGGCACTGAAGCTTTCTTT
CASSYGSGGGTEAFF
>few|TRBJ2-3|TRBV3-1/TRBV3-2|-
TGTGCCAGCAGCCCACCGGGAAGGGGGACAGATACGCAGTATTTT
CASSPPGRGTDTQYF
>-|TRBJ2-3|TRBV19|TRBD2
TGTGCCAGTAGTATAGGAGCGGGAGGGCCGGTAGATACGCAGTATTTT
CASSIGAGGPVDTQYF
>-|TRBJ1-2|TRBV3-1/TRBV3-2|TRBD1
TGTGCCAGCAGCCAAGCCTTAGGGGGCGCACATGGCTACACCTTC
CASSQALGGAHGYTF
>-|TRBJ2-1|TRBV9|TRBD2
TGTGCCAGCAGCTGGGGACTAGACCCATCTCTTTTAGCTCGCGAGCAGTTCTTC
CASSWGLDPSLLAREQFF